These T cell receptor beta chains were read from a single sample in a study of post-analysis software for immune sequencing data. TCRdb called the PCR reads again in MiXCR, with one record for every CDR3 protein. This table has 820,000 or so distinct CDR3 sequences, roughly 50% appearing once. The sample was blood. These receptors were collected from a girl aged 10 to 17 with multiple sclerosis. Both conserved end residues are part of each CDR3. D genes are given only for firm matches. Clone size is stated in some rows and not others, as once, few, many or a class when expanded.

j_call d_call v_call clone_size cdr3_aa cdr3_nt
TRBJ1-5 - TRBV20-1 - CSARAPRGSNQPQHF TGCAGTGCTAGAGCCCCTCGGGGTAGCAATCAGCCCCAGCATTTT
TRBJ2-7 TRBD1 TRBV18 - CASSPTHRGIYEQYF TGTGCCAGCTCGCCAACACACAGGGGGATCTACGAGCAGTACTTC
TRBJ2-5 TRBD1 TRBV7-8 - CASSLGGQGAGVTQYF TGTGCCAGCAGCTTAGGGGGACAGGGGGCAGGGGTGACCCAGTACTTC
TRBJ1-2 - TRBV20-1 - CRASGTFYGYTF TGCAGGGCCAGCGGGACCTTTTATGGCTACACCTTC
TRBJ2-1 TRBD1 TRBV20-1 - CSARGFRGLRDEQFF TGCAGTGCTAGAGGGTTCAGGGGGCTGAGGGATGAGCAGTTCTTC
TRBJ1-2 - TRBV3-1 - CASSQGATVNYGYTF TGTGCCAGCAGCCAAGGGGCTACTGTTAACTATGGCTACACCTTC
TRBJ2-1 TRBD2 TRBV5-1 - CASSLGASGSPYNEQFF TGCGCCAGCAGCTTGGGGGCTAGCGGATCTCCCTACAATGAGCAGTTCTTC
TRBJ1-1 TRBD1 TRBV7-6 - CASSSTATQGEHTEAFF TGTGCCAGCAGCTCGACCGCCACACAGGGGGAGCACACTGAAGCTTTCTTT
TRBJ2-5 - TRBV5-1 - CASSIRQAQETQYF TGCGCCAGCAGCATACGACAGGCCCAAGAGACCCAGTACTTC
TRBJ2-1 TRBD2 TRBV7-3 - CASSLISAGGLNEQFF TGTGCCAGCAGCTTAATTTCGGCGGGAGGGTTGAATGAGCAGTTCTTC
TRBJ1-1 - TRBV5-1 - CASSLAFTENTEAFF TGCGCCAGCAGCTTGGCCTTCACAGAGAACACTGAAGCTTTCTTT
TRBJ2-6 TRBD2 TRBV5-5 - CASSSAGFGANVLTF TGTGCCAGCAGCTCAGCGGGGTTCGGGGCCAACGTCCTGACTTTC
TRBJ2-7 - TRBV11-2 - CASSLGSLGGYEQYF TGTGCCAGCAGCCTAGGATCGTTGGGGGGCTACGAGCAGTACTTC
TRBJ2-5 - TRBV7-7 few CASSPYPRGRRQETQYF TGTGCTAGCAGCCCCTACCCCCGCGGACGGAGACAAGAGACCCAGTACTTC
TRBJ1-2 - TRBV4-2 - CASSQDTGDYGYTF TGTGCCAGCAGCCAAGACACAGGTGACTATGGCTACACCTTC
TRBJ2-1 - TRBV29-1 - CSVDQHTGNEQFF TGCAGCGTCGACCAACACACCGGGAATGAGCAGTTCTTC
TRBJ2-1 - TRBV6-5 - CASSYPASGGEQFF TGTGCCAGCAGTTACCCGGCCAGCGGCGGGGAGCAGTTCTTC
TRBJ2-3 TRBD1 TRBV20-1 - CSAGDRGRGNTQYF TGCAGTGCTGGGGACAGGGGGCGCGGAAATACGCAGTATTTT
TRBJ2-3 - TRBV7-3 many CASSLSRGDTQYF TGTGCCAGCAGCTTATCTCGGGGGGATACGCAGTATTTT
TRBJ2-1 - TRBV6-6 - CASSPPPGTAFDEQFF TGTGCCAGCAGTCCGCCTCCCGGGACTGCTTTCGATGAGCAGTTCTTC
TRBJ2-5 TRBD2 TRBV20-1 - CSASSGTSGQETQYF TGCAGTGCTTCGAGCGGGACTAGCGGACAAGAGACCCAGTACTTC
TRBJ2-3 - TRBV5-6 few CASSSSLTDTQYF TGTGCCAGCAGCTCGAGCCTCACAGATACGCAGTATTTT
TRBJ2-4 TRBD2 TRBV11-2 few CASSLHSGSDIQYF TGTGCCAGCAGCCTACATAGCGGGTCGGACATTCAGTACTTC
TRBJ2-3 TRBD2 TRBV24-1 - CATSDSSGSEGRTDTQYF TGTGCCACCAGTGATTCTAGCGGGAGTGAAGGGCGCACAGATACGCAGTATTTT
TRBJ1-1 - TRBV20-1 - CSARAVRNTEAFF TGCAGTGCTAGAGCGGTGAGGAACACTGAAGCTTTCTTT
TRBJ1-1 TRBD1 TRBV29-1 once CSVGQGISEAFF TGCAGCGTGGGACAGGGTATCTCTGAAGCTTTCTTT
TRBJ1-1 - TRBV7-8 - CASSLSFQTEAFF TGTGCCAGCAGCTTATCTTTTCAGACTGAAGCTTTCTTT
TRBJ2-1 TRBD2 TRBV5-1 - CASSLVSREGPEQFF TGCGCCAGCAGCTTGGTCTCGCGGGAGGGCCCCGAGCAGTTCTTC
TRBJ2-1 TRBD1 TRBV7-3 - CASTPSRDSIGYEQFF TGTGCCAGCACCCCAAGTAGGGACAGTATCGGGTATGAGCAGTTCTTC
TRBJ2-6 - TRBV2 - CARRGSGANVLTF TGTGCCAGGCGGGGATCTGGGGCCAACGTCCTGACTTTC
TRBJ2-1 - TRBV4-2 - CASSQGGVRYNEQFF TGTGCCAGCAGCCAAGGCGGCGTCCGTTACAATGAGCAGTTCTTC
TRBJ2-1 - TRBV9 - CASSAQALSYNEQFF TGTGCCAGCAGCGCCCAGGCGCTGTCCTACAATGAGCAGTTCTTC
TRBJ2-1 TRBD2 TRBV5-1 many CASSLVAGGYNEQFF TGTGCCAGCAGTTTAGTGGCGGGAGGTTACAATGAGCAGTTCTTC
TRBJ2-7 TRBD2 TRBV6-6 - CASTPRASGPGGEQYF TGTGCCAGCACCCCTAGAGCTAGCGGGCCGGGGGGCGAGCAGTACTTC
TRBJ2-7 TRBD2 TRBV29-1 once CSVEELAGDYEQYF TGCAGCGTTGAAGAACTAGCGGGAGACTACGAGCAGTACTTC
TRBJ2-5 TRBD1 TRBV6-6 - CASSYGTGGLPGYF TGTGCCAGCAGTTACGGGACAGGGGGTCTCCCAGGGTACTTC
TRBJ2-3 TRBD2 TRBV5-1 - CASSLLASGTADTQYF TGCGCCAGCAGCTTGTTGGCTAGCGGGACGGCGGATACGCAGTATTTT
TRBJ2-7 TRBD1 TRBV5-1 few CASSPGTGIYEQYF TGCGCCAGCAGCCCCGGGACAGGGATCTACGAGCAGTACTTC
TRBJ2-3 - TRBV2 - CASSGDEGGPLTDTQYF TGTGCCAGCAGTGGAGATGAGGGGGGGCCTCTCACAGATACGCAGTATTTT
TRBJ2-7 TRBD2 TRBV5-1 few CASSLKGLAEQYF TGCGCCAGCAGCTTGAAGGGACTAGCCGAGCAGTACTTC
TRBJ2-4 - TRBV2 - CTSTVADIQYF TGTACCAGCACCGTAGCGGACATTCAGTACTTC
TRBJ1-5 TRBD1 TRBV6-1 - CASRRGPGTVYSNQPQHF TGTGCCAGCAGGAGGGGCCCCGGGACAGTTTATAGCAATCAGCCCCAGCATTTT
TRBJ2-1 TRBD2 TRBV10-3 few CAISEEPAGGNEQFF TGTGCCATCAGTGAGGAACCAGCGGGAGGCAATGAGCAGTTCTTC